The TCR beta chain under discussion was sequenced for a study of control samples from healthy donors and cancer patients. The CDR3 extends over 16 amino acids. Trimming left V 4 bases short and J 0 bases short, with 12 bases between. Germline V gives CDR1 LNHDA, CDR2 SQIVND (reference sequence). Repertoires were generated with immunoSEQ multiplex PCR, while TCRdb's copy carries only in-frame clones and drops some. Of about 190,000 clones listed, roughly nine tenths are singletons. The gene calls are TRBV19 and TRBJ1-4; D gene unclear. This clonotype was sampled from a man aged 30-40 years in good health. Source material: blood. The CDR3 DNA reads TGTGCCAGTAGTACAACCCAAGAAGCAACTAATGAAAAACTGTTTTTT. This sequence encodes CASSTTQEATNEKLFF.